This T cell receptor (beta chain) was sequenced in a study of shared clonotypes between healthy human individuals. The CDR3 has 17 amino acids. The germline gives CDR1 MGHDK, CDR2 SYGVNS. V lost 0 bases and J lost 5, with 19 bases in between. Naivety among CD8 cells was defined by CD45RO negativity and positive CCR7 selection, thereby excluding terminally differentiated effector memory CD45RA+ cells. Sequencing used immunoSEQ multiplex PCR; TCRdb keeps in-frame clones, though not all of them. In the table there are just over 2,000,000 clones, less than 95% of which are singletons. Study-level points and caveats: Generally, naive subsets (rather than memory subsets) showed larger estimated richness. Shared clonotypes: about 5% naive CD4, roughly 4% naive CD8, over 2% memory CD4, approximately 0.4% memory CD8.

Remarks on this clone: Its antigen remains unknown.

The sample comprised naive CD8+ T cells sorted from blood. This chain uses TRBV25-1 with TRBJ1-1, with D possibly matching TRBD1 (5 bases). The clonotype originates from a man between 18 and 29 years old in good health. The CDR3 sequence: CASSEYPGENPGTEAFF. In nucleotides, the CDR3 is TGTGCCAGCAGTGAATATCCGGGGGAGAATCCAGGGACTGAAGCTTTCTTT.